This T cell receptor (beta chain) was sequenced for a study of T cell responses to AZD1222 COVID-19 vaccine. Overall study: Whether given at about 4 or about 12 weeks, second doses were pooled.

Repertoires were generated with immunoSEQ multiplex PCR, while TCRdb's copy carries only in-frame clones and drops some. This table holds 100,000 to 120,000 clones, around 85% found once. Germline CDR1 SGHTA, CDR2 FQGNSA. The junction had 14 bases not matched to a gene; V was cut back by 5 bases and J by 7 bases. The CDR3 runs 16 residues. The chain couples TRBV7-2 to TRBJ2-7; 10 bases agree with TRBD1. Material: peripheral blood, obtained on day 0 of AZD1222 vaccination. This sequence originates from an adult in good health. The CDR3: CASSPRGGTGAREQYF. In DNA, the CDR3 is TGTGCCAGCAGCCCTAGGGGCGGGACAGGGGCAAGGGAGCAGTACTTC.